The 22 T cell receptor beta chains in this list originate from one sample, sequenced in a study of shared clonotypes between healthy human individuals. Naive CD8 cells lacked CD45RO, underwent positive selection for CCR7 and left out terminally differentiated effector memory CD45RA+ cells. Here immunoSEQ multiplex PCR was the method, and the copy in TCRdb shows in-frame clones only, minus some. The data contain about 2.1 million clones, about 93% of them seen just once; the ten biggest clones take up about 1.7%. Sample: naive CD8+ T cells from PBMCs. The receptors were sampled from a man aged 18-30 years in good health. Some clones in this sample may be carry-over from other donors' samples.

This clone was detected only once. This chain joins TRBV15 and TRBJ1-2; the D gene is possibly TRBD1 (5 bases). Germline V gives CDR1 LNHNV, CDR2 YYDKDF (reference sequence). Trimming shortened V by 8 bases and J by 2 bases, and 15 bases separated the two germline ends. CDR3 length equals 14 residues. In nucleotides, the CDR3 is TGTGCCACCCGCCGGGGGGAGGACAACTATGGCTACACCTTC. Amino acid sequence: CATRRGEDNYGYTF. The full variable domain, its missing parts supplied by reference TRBV15 and TRBJ1-2, is DAMVIQNPRYQVTQFGKPVTLSCSQTLNHNVMYWYQQKSSQAPKLLFHYYDKDFNNEADTPDNFQSRRPNTSFCFLDIRSPGLGDTAMYLCATRRGEDNYGYTFGSGTRLTVV.

This chain links TRBV7-9 with TRBJ2-1; no firm D call. The CDR3 covers 11 residues. The V and J ends lost 6 bases and 10 bases respectively, with 10 bases between them. Germline CDR1 SEHNR, CDR2 FQNEAQ (reference sequence). Here the CDR3 DNA reads TGTGCCAGCAGGGAGAAGACGGAGCAGTTCTTC. As protein: CASREKTEQFF.

The chain employs TRBV28 and TRBJ1-3; D is perhaps TRBD1 (6 bases). CDR3 size: 15 residues. The V end was cut by 2 bases, the J end by 2 bases, with 10 bases between. Germline values: CDR1 MDHEN, CDR2 SYDVKM. The CDR3 here is CASSLERGPGNTIYF. The CDR3, as DNA: TGTGCCAGCAGTTTAGAACGGGGGCCTGGAAACACCATATATTTT.

This chain connects TRBV9 to TRBJ1-2; D gene uncertain. CDR1 and CDR2 from the germline V gene are SGDLS and YYNGEE. The CDR3 contains 15 residues. V was cut by 4 bases and J by 1 base, with 14 bases left in between. The CDR3 nucleotides are TGTGCCAGCAGCCTACGCATCGGGGTTAACTATGGCTACACCTTC. This encodes CASSLRIGVNYGYTF.

J is TRBJ2-1 and V is TRBV7-8; the D gene could be TRBD1 or TRBD2 (5 bases each). This CDR3 region has 15 residues. Trimming took 7 bases from V and 8 from J, leaving 21 bases between them. CDR1 SGHVS and CDR2 FQNEAQ come from the germline V gene. Here the CDR3 DNA reads TGTGCCAGCACCTCCGGGGCAGGGAGTATCTATGAGCAGTTCTTC. It codes for CASTSGAGSIYEQFF.

The CDR3 reads CASSPLTTGELFF. CDR3 in DNA: TGTGCCAGCTCCCCTTTAACAACCGGGGAGCTGTTTTTT. This rearrangement joins TRBV27 to TRBJ2-2; D remains unclear. CDR1 is MNHEY and CDR2 is SMNVEV in the germline V gene (reference sequence). Trimming took off 8 bases at V and 5 bases at J, with 12 bases between the two ends. The CDR3 has 13 residues.

The V and J genes are TRBV5-3 and TRBJ2-3, with TRBD1 identical over 9 bases. TRBV5-3 is known as an ORF, though its function is uncertain. J gave up 4 bases and V 9 bases, and 12 bases lay outside the gene matches. The CDR3 contains 15 residues. The CDR3 nucleotides read TGTGCCACCCCGGACCGGGACAGGGCTTCAGATACGCAGTATTTT. Translated, it gives CATPDRDRASDTQYF.

This rearrangement joins TRBV27 to TRBJ2-5; TRBD2 aligns across 9 bases. Germline CDR1 and CDR2: MNHEY and SMNVEV (reference sequence). Germline trimming cut 1 base from V and 5 bases from J; bases unmatched to any gene: 14. This CDR3 contains 18 residues. The CDR3 loop reads CASSLLGQISGSRETQYF. Here the CDR3 DNA reads TGTGCCAGCAGTTTATTAGGACAGATTAGCGGGAGTAGGGAGACCCAGTACTTC.

The chain carries TRBV2 and TRBJ2-7, with D possibly being TRBD1 or TRBD2 (5 bases each). The CDR3 is 12 residues long. Per the germline V gene, CDR1 is SNHLY and CDR2 is FYNNEI. The V and J ends lost 7 bases and 2 bases respectively, with 9 bases between them. The CDR3 coding sequence is TGTGCCAGCAATGAGGGGCCCTACGAGCAGTACTTC. Protein sequence: CASNEGPYEQYF.

The chain employs TRBV14 and TRBJ1-2, with D unresolved. Deletions cut 2 bases from V and 4 bases from J, with 14 bases between. Germline V gene data show CDR1 as SGHDN and CDR2 as FVKESK. This CDR3 contains 15 residues. CDR3 loop: CASSQTAGMGYGYTF. As DNA, the CDR3 is TGTGCCAGCAGCCAAACGGCGGGGATGGGCTATGGCTACACCTTC.

The V gene is TRBV9, the J gene TRBJ2-3; 12 nucleotides agree with TRBD2. Germline V gene lookup returns CDR1 SGDLS and CDR2 YYNGEE. The V and J ends lost 0 bases and 3 bases, in that order; junction bases with no gene match: 5. This CDR3 is built from 17 residues. CDR3 residues: CASSVAGLAGLTDTQYF. As DNA, the CDR3 is TGTGCCAGCAGCGTAGCCGGACTAGCGGGGTTGACAGATACGCAGTATTTT. The variable domain in full, completed from reference TRBV9 and TRBJ2-3, reads DSGVTQTPKHLITATGQRVTLRCSPRSGDLSVYWYQQSLDQGLQFLIQYYNGEERAKGNILERFSAQQFPDLHSELNLSSLELGDSALYFCASSVAGLAGLTDTQYFGPGTRLTVL.

The DNA for the CDR3 is TGTGCCAGCAGCTTAGGAGTCGGGAGCACAGATACGCAGTATTTT. Translated, it gives CASSLGVGSTDTQYF. This chain links TRBV7-8 with TRBJ2-3; D remains unclear. The germline V and J ends were trimmed by 1 base and 0 bases, with 8 bases remaining between them. The germline CDR1 and CDR2 sequences are SGHVS and FQNEAQ. The CDR3 has 15 amino acids.

The CDR3 sequence is CASSIFLAGIGNQPQHF. Written as DNA, the CDR3 is TGTGCCAGTAGTATATTTTTGGCTGGTATTGGCAATCAGCCCCAGCATTTT. V gene TRBV19 combines with J gene TRBJ1-5; no firm D call. The germline CDR1 and CDR2 sequences are LNHDA and SQIVND (reference sequence). This CDR3 is 17 amino acids long. V was cut by 2 bases and J by 2 bases, with 16 bases left in between.

The gene calls are TRBV9 and TRBJ2-5; 7 nucleotides line up with TRBD2. Germline V gene data show CDR1 as SGDLS and CDR2 as YYNGEE. The CDR3 has 16 amino acids. The V segment lost 4 bases and the J segment 3 bases; nucleotides outside the gene matches: 12. CDR3 loop: CASSPTMGTNKETQYF. CDR3 DNA: TGTGCCAGCAGCCCCACAATGGGGACTAACAAAGAGACCCAGTACTTC.

The chain links TRBV19 to TRBJ2-3, with 11 bases lining up with TRBD2. The CDR3 is 14 residues long. V gave up 8 bases and J gave up 2 bases; unmatched junction bases: 3. Per germline, CDR1 LNHDA and CDR2 SQIVND (reference sequence). The CDR3 coding sequence is TGTGCCAGTGTAGCGGGAGGGCCCACAGATACGCAGTATTTT. Encoded protein: CASVAGGPTDTQYF.

As to this clone: The same CDR3 arises from other DNA sequences in this sample as well. The chain couples TRBV29-1 to TRBJ2-1, with D unclear. Germline CDR1 is SQVTM and CDR2 is ANQGSEA. This CDR3 has 10 residues. The V end was cut by 3 bases, the J end by 10 bases, with 7 bases between. In DNA, the CDR3 is TGCAGCGTTGATGGAAACGAGCAGTTCTTC. This encodes CSVDGNEQFF.

The chain carries TRBV6-5 and TRBJ2-1, with 9 bases fitting TRBD2. V dropped 0 bases and J dropped 6; count of bases not matched to a gene: 0. The germline gives CDR1 MNHEY, CDR2 SVGAGI. The CDR3 has 14 amino acids. Here the CDR3 reads CASSYSSGSNEQFF. The DNA for the CDR3 is TGTGCCAGCAGTTACTCTAGCGGGAGCAATGAGCAGTTCTTC.

The J gene is TRBJ2-1, the V gene TRBV28; D remains unclear. CDR1 is MDHEN and CDR2 is SYDVKM in the germline V gene. This CDR3 spans 12 amino acids. Trimming removed 3 bases from V and 10 bases from J, with 10 bases in between. CDR3 loop: CASSFINTEQFF. The CDR3 DNA follows: TGTGCCAGCAGTTTTATCAATACAGAGCAGTTCTTC.

The chain uses TRBV27 and TRBJ2-1, with a weak D call TRBD2 (6 bases). Trimming removed 2 bases at V and 6 bases at J, with 20 bases between. The germline gives CDR1 MNHEY, CDR2 SMNVEV (reference sequence). The CDR3 extends over 17 amino acids. As DNA, the CDR3 is TGTGCCAGCAGTTTAGTCTATGGGGGAGGTGGGAGCAATGAGCAGTTCTTC. The encoded protein is CASSLVYGGGGSNEQFF.

The chain uses TRBV11-2 and TRBJ2-1, with D tentatively TRBD2 (6 bases). Per the germline V gene, CDR1 is SGHAT and CDR2 is FQNNGV. The CDR3 consists of 11 residues. Between the trimmed V and J ends, which lost 5 bases and 13 bases, there was a span of 12 bases. The CDR3 DNA reads as TGTGCCAGCAGCCTTGGAGGGGATCAGTTCTTC. Its protein product is CASSLGGDQFF.

The chain uses TRBV7-9 and TRBJ2-2; 14 bases are a match to TRBD2. Per the germline V gene, CDR1 is SEHNR and CDR2 is FQNEAQ (reference sequence). The J segment lost 6 bases and the V segment lost 4 bases, leaving 13 bases of the junction unmatched. The CDR3 spans 19 residues. The CDR3 coding sequence is TGTGCCAGCAGCTCTTTCGAGACTAGCGGGAGGGCCTTCGCCGGGGAGCTGTTTTTT. Translating gives CASSSFETSGRAFAGELFF. Using reference TRBV7-9 and TRBJ2-2 for the parts outside the CDR3, the full variable domain is DTGVSQNPRHKITKRGQNVTFRCDPISEHNRLYWYRQTLGQGPEFLTYFQNEAQLEKSRLLSDRFSAERPKGSFSTLEIQRTEQGDSAMYLCASSSFETSGRAFAGELFFGEGSRLTVL.

This clone was observed once. The gene calls are TRBV6-1 and TRBJ2-3; the match to TRBD2 covers 8 bases. The V and J ends lost 7 bases and 3 bases, in that order; junction bases with no gene match: 3. Germline V CDR1 and CDR2: MNHNS, SASEGT. The CDR3 is made up of 13 amino acids. In DNA, the CDR3 is TGTGCCAGCAACCGCGGGAGGACAGATACGCAGTATTTT. Protein product: CASNRGRTDTQYF.